Listed below are T cell receptor beta chains from one sample, sequenced in a study of cytotoxic CD8 clonotypes in ibrutinib-treated CLL. Some clones are missing from TCRdb's copy, which holds only in-frame ones; the method was immunoSEQ multiplex PCR. The sample includes under 45,000 clones, about 65% of them seen just once. Material: PBMCs, obtained at disease progression, from a patient treated with ibrutinib. The source is a human donor with chronic lymphocytic leukemia. Both conserved end residues are part of each CDR3. D genes are given only for firm matches. Rows give clone size only sometimes, using once, few, many, or a class for an expanded clone.

d_call: .
clone_size: .
v_call: TRBV19
j_call: TRBJ2-7
cdr3_aa: CATSNLGDYEQYF
cdr3_nt: TGTGCCACTTCCAACCTAGGAGATTACGAGCAGTACTTC

d_call: TRBD1
clone_size: .
v_call: TRBV29-1
j_call: TRBJ1-2
cdr3_aa: CSVEGIEGRGQAIHYGYTF
cdr3_nt: TGCAGCGTTGAAGGGATAGAGGGAAGGGGACAGGCGATACACTATGGCTACACCTTC

d_call: .
clone_size: once
v_call: TRBV6-5
j_call: TRBJ1-1
cdr3_aa: CASKRTDLNTEAFF
cdr3_nt: TGTGCCAGCAAAAGGACAGACTTGAACACTGAAGCTTTCTTT

d_call: .
clone_size: few
v_call: TRBV21-1
j_call: TRBJ2-1
cdr3_aa: CASSKARGTKGRYNEQFF
cdr3_nt: TGTGCCAGCAGCAAAGCGCGGGGGACTAAGGGGCGTTACAATGAGCAGTTCTTC

d_call: .
clone_size: .
v_call: TRBV5-5
j_call: TRBJ2-1
cdr3_aa: CASSLGVSSYNEQFF
cdr3_nt: TGTGCCAGCAGCCTAGGAGTGAGCTCCTACAATGAGCAGTTCTTC

d_call: TRBD1
clone_size: few
v_call: TRBV6-5
j_call: TRBJ1-5
cdr3_aa: CASRPDRNQPQHF
cdr3_nt: TGTGCCAGCAGACCGGACAGGAATCAGCCCCAGCATTTT

d_call: .
clone_size: .
v_call: TRBV28
j_call: TRBJ1-1
cdr3_aa: CASIGAGYTEAFF
cdr3_nt: TGTGCCAGCATTGGGGCCGGATACACTGAAGCTTTCTTT

d_call: TRBD1
clone_size: .
v_call: TRBV19
j_call: TRBJ1-1
cdr3_aa: CASSIQGATEAFF
cdr3_nt: TGTGCCAGTAGTATTCAGGGGGCCACTGAAGCTTTCTTT

d_call: .
clone_size: once
v_call: TRBV2
j_call: TRBJ1-1
cdr3_aa: CASSEVQDEAFF
cdr3_nt: TGTGCCAGCAGTGAAGTACAGGATGAAGCTTTCTTT

d_call: .
clone_size: .
v_call: TRBV2
j_call: TRBJ2-2
cdr3_aa: CASSEDSGELFF
cdr3_nt: TGTGCCAGCAGTGAGGACAGCGGGGAGCTGTTTTTT

d_call: TRBD1
clone_size: .
v_call: TRBV4-3
j_call: TRBJ1-2
cdr3_aa: CASSQDLVGQGAYYGYTF
cdr3_nt: TGCGCCAGCAGCCAAGATCTGGTTGGACAGGGGGCGTACTATGGCTACACCTTC

d_call: .
clone_size: .
v_call: TRBV11-3
j_call: TRBJ2-5
cdr3_aa: CASSSRWGKETQYF
cdr3_nt: TGTGCCAGCAGCTCTCGTTGGGGCAAAGAGACCCAGTACTTC

d_call: .
clone_size: .
v_call: TRBV4-3
j_call: TRBJ1-4
cdr3_aa: CASSQDRDSEKLFF
cdr3_nt: TGCGCCAGCAGCCAAGATAGGGATTCTGAAAAACTGTTTTTT

d_call: .
clone_size: .
v_call: TRBV4-2
j_call: TRBJ1-5
cdr3_aa: CASSQAPTATSNQPQHF
cdr3_nt: TGTGCCAGCAGCCAAGCCCCGACAGCGACCAGCAATCAGCCCCAGCATTTT

d_call: .
clone_size: .
v_call: TRBV29-1
j_call: TRBJ1-2
cdr3_aa: CSVDGVSRTSYTF
cdr3_nt: TGCAGCGTTGACGGGGTATCTCGGACGAGCTACACCTTC

d_call: .
clone_size: .
v_call: TRBV11-2
j_call: TRBJ1-2
cdr3_aa: CASSLEGEAYGYTF
cdr3_nt: TGTGCCAGCAGCTTAGAGGGGGAAGCTTATGGCTACACCTTC

d_call: TRBD1
clone_size: few
v_call: TRBV28
j_call: TRBJ1-5
cdr3_aa: CASSPDRGGQPQHF
cdr3_nt: TGTGCCAGCAGTCCCGACAGGGGAGGGCAGCCCCAGCATTTT

d_call: .
clone_size: .
v_call: TRBV29-1
j_call: TRBJ2-3
cdr3_aa: CSVVDTDTQYF
cdr3_nt: TGCAGCGTTGTGGACACAGATACGCAGTATTTT

d_call: TRBD2
clone_size: once
v_call: TRBV11-3
j_call: TRBJ2-1
cdr3_aa: CASSFASGLVSEQFF
cdr3_nt: TGTGCCAGCAGCTTCGCATCGGGACTAGTCTCTGAGCAGTTCTTC

d_call: .
clone_size: few
v_call: TRBV7-9
j_call: TRBJ2-7
cdr3_aa: CASSLGVYYEQYF
cdr3_nt: TGTGCCAGCAGCTTAGGGGTTTACTACGAGCAGTACTTC

d_call: .
clone_size: .
v_call: TRBV21-1
j_call: TRBJ2-7
cdr3_aa: CASSALRTRNYEQYF
cdr3_nt: TGTGCCAGCAGCGCTTTGCGGACTAGAAACTACGAGCAGTACTTC

d_call: .
clone_size: .
v_call: TRBV11-3
j_call: TRBJ2-1
cdr3_aa: CASSPGQFLASYNEQFF
cdr3_nt: TGTGCCAGCAGCCCCGGACAGTTTTTAGCCTCGTACAATGAGCAGTTCTTC

d_call: TRBD2
clone_size: few
v_call: TRBV11-1
j_call: TRBJ2-5
cdr3_aa: CASSAGGLAGLKETQYF
cdr3_nt: TGTGCCAGCAGCGCGGGTGGACTAGCGGGCTTAAAAGAGACCCAGTACTTC

d_call: TRBD1
clone_size: .
v_call: TRBV5-1
j_call: TRBJ1-2
cdr3_aa: CASSLLGQGVYGYTF
cdr3_nt: TGCGCCAGCAGCCTCCTCGGACAGGGAGTCTATGGCTACACCTTC

d_call: .
clone_size: .
v_call: TRBV5-4
j_call: TRBJ2-6
cdr3_aa: CASSPNSGRPDVLTF
cdr3_nt: TGTGCCAGCAGCCCCAACTCGGGCAGGCCCGACGTCCTGACTTTC

d_call: .
clone_size: .
v_call: TRBV9
j_call: TRBJ2-2
cdr3_aa: CASSPRGTGELFF
cdr3_nt: TGTGCCAGCAGCCCCCGGGGCACCGGGGAGCTGTTTTTT

d_call: .
clone_size: .
v_call: TRBV19
j_call: TRBJ2-2
cdr3_aa: CASSIRGNGELFF
cdr3_nt: TGTGCCAGTAGTATTAGGGGGAACGGGGAGCTGTTTTTT

d_call: .
clone_size: .
v_call: TRBV2
j_call: TRBJ2-1
cdr3_aa: CASSQTRVEFF
cdr3_nt: TGTGCCAGCAGCCAGACTAGAGTCGAGTTCTTC

d_call: TRBD2
clone_size: few
v_call: TRBV7-8
j_call: TRBJ2-7
cdr3_aa: CASSLGASGSYEQYF
cdr3_nt: TGTGCCAGCAGCTTAGGGGCTAGCGGGTCATACGAGCAGTACTTC

d_call: .
clone_size: once
v_call: TRBV7-6
j_call: TRBJ2-7
cdr3_aa: CASSLGPGREQYF
cdr3_nt: TGTGCCAGCAGCTTAGGGCCCGGACGCGAGCAGTACTTC

d_call: TRBD1
clone_size: .
v_call: TRBV19
j_call: TRBJ2-3
cdr3_aa: CASSIDPGQESTDTQYF
cdr3_nt: TGTGCCAGTAGTATAGATCCCGGACAGGAAAGCACAGATACGCAGTATTTT

d_call: .
clone_size: .
v_call: TRBV9
j_call: TRBJ2-2
cdr3_aa: CASSVEGQLNTGELFF
cdr3_nt: TGTGCCAGCAGCGTAGAGGGCCAACTGAACACCGGGGAGCTGTTTTTT

d_call: .
clone_size: .
v_call: TRBV25-1
j_call: TRBJ1-3
cdr3_aa: CASSDWGGGYPGNTIYF
cdr3_nt: TGTGCCAGCAGTGATTGGGGGGGAGGCTACCCTGGAAACACCATATATTTT

d_call: .
clone_size: once
v_call: TRBV11-2
j_call: TRBJ2-5
cdr3_aa: CASSLLSQGQETQYF
cdr3_nt: TGTGCCAGCAGCTTATTGTCGCAGGGGCAAGAGACCCAGTACTTC

d_call: .
clone_size: .
v_call: TRBV19
j_call: TRBJ2-2
cdr3_aa: CASSIYRETGELFF
cdr3_nt: TGTGCCAGTAGTATATATAGGGAAACCGGGGAGCTGTTTTTT

d_call: .
clone_size: .
v_call: TRBV7-3
j_call: TRBJ2-1
cdr3_aa: CASSAPLTTPGNEQFF
cdr3_nt: TGTGCCAGCAGCGCCCCATTGACAACACCGGGCAATGAGCAGTTCTTC